The clone carrying this T cell receptor (beta chain) came up a few times. Its target is not known. What was sequenced were expressed TCRB transcripts, since all of the isolated RNA had been reverse transcribed. Repertoires were generated with immunoSEQ multiplex PCR, while TCRdb's copy carries only in-frame clones and drops some. The sample shows hundreds of thousands of clones, around 13% of them seen only once. Once sorted, every population was more than 95% pure. This sample is part of a study of beta chain features in type 1 diabetes. Study results and limitations: A closer apparent resemblance between naive, central memory and Treg TCRB repertoires was seen in patients than in healthy donors. Fewer insertions but more deletions were seen at VDJ junctions in type 1 diabetes patients.

There are 13 residues in the CDR3. V lost 4 bases, J lost 4 bases, and 0 bases stayed unmatched. CDR1 and CDR2 from the germline V gene are GTSNPN and SVGIG (reference sequence). This TCR derives from a man aged 18-30 years in good health. The chain recombines TRBV30 with TRBJ2-3, with 12 bases aligning to TRBD2. Specimen: naive CD4+ T cells from blood. DNA of the CDR3: TGTGCCTGGACTAGCGGGGGGGCAGATACGCAGTATTTT. It codes for CAWTSGGADTQYF.